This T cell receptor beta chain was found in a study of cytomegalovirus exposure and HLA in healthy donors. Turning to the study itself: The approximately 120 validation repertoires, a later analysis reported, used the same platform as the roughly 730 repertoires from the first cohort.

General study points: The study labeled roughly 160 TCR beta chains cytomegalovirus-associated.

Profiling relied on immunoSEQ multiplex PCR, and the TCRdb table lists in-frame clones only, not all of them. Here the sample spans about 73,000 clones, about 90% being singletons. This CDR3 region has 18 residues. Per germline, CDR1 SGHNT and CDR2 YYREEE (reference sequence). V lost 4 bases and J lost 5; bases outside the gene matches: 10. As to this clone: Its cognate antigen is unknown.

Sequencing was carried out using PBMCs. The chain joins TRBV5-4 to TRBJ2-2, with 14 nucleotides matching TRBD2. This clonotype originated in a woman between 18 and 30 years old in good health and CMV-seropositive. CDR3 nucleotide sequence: TGTGCCAGCAGCCCTCAACGACTAGCGGGAGGGATTACCGGGGAGCTGTTTTTT. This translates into CASSPQRLAGGITGELFF.